One and the same sample provided the 10 T cell receptor beta chains below, sequenced in a study of T cell responses to AZD1222 COVID-19 vaccine. Generated by immunoSEQ multiplex PCR, the TCRdb table keeps only in-frame clones and is missing some. The sample records approximately 170,000 clones, 92% being singletons. This sample comprised peripheral blood, obtained 28 days after the second AZD1222 dose. Receptors originate from an adult who received the AZD1222 COVID-19 vaccine.

V gene TRBV18 combines with J gene TRBJ2-6; 7 bases map to TRBD2. The J segment lost 2 bases and the V segment lost 8 bases, leaving 6 bases of the junction unmatched. From germline, CDR1 is KGHSH and CDR2 LQKENI. The length of the CDR3 is 15 residues. As DNA, the CDR3 is TGTGCCAGCCGAGGGGCGGGGGCTGGGGCCAACGTCCTGACTTTC. Its protein is CASRGAGAGANVLTF. Complete variable domain (other parts from reference TRBV18 and TRBJ2-6): NAGVMQNPRHLVRRRGQEARLRCSPMKGHSHVYWYRQLPEEGLKFMVYLQKENIIDESGMPKERFSAEFPKEGPSILRIQQVVRGDSAAYFCASRGAGAGANVLTFGAGSRLTVL.

This chain links TRBV6-5 with TRBJ1-2, with D possibly matching TRBD1 (5 bases). The CDR3 totals 14 residues. Germline loops: CDR1 MNHEY, CDR2 SVGAGI. V was cut by 0 bases and J by 6 bases, with 11 bases left in between. The CDR3 sequence: CASSYSMGTDGYTF. The DNA of the CDR3 is TGTGCCAGCAGTTACTCAATGGGGACGGATGGCTACACCTTC.

The rearrangement joins TRBV5-1 to TRBJ1-2; a possible D gene is TRBD1 (5 bases). The CDR3 is 14 residues long. The V and J ends lost 4 bases and 5 bases respectively, with 15 bases between them. Looked up from germline, CDR1 is SGHRS and CDR2 is YFSETQ. The CDR3: CASSVRDQSYGYTF. CDR3 DNA sequence: TGCGCCAGCAGCGTCAGGGACCAGTCGTATGGCTACACCTTC.

J is TRBJ1-2 and V is TRBV7-8; D is unclear. From germline, CDR1 is SGHVS and CDR2 FQNEAQ. The germline V and J ends were trimmed by 5 bases and 2 bases, with 9 bases remaining between them. The CDR3 is 13 residues long. This CDR3 reads CASSLTLNYGYTF. The CDR3 DNA reads as TGTGCCAGCAGCCTGACGTTGAACTATGGCTACACCTTC.

The chain carries TRBV12-3 or TRBV12-4 and TRBJ1-1, with D unclear. This CDR3 region has 13 residues. Trimming shortened V by 6 bases and J by 1 base, and 9 bases separated the two germline ends. CDR3 bases: TGTGCCAGCAGCCCCTCCCCGAACACTGAAGCTTTCTTT. This gives the protein CASSPSPNTEAFF.

CDR3 loop: CASSLATPTEAFF. In nucleotides, the CDR3 is TGTGCCAGCAGCTTGGCGACTCCCACTGAAGCTTTCTTT. The chain has TRBV7-9 and TRBJ1-1; no reliable D call. The CDR3 runs to 13 residues. The germline V and J ends were trimmed by 3 bases and 4 bases, with 9 bases remaining between them. CDR1 is SEHNR and CDR2 is FQNEAQ in the germline V gene (reference sequence). Supplemented by reference TRBV7-9 and TRBJ1-1, the full variable domain reads DTGVSQNPRHKITKRGQNVTFRCDPISEHNRLYWYRQTLGQGPEFLTYFQNEAQLEKSRLLSDRFSAERPKGSFSTLEIQRTEQGDSAMYLCASSLATPTEAFFGQGTRLTVV.

The genes are TRBV7-3 and TRBJ2-2, with D uncertain. The length of the CDR3 is 14 residues. V lost 3 bases and J lost 1, with 6 bases in between. The germline V gene encodes CDR1 SGHTA and CDR2 FQGTGA. DNA for the CDR3: TGTGCCAGCAGCTTGATCGTGAACACCGGGGAGCTGTTTTTT. Its protein product is CASSLIVNTGELFF.

The chain combines TRBV19 with TRBJ1-1; 7 bases are a match to TRBD1. The trim removed 6 bases at V and 1 base at J, leaving 2 bases unmatched. CDR3 size: 13 residues. The germline V gene encodes CDR1 LNHDA and CDR2 SQIVND (reference sequence). CDR3 in DNA: TGTGCCAGTAGCCGACAGGGGAACACTGAAGCTTTCTTT. Its translation is CASSRQGNTEAFF.

The rearrangement links TRBV11-2 to TRBJ1-2; perhaps TRBD1 as D (6 bases). Germline V gene sequence: CDR1 SGHAT, CDR2 FQNNGV. Trimming left V 5 bases short and J 4 bases short, with 14 bases between. The CDR3 length is 14 residues. In DNA, the CDR3 is TGTGCCAGCAGCCCCGAACAGGGACGCTATGGCTACACCTTC. This gives the protein CASSPEQGRYGYTF.

V gene TRBV10-2 combines with J gene TRBJ1-1; D unclear. The germline V gene encodes CDR1 WSHSY and CDR2 SAAADI. V lost 6 bases, J lost 6 bases, and 14 bases lay in between. The CDR3 extends over 13 amino acids. This CDR3 reads CASRPQTDAEAFF. The DNA for the CDR3 is TGCGCCAGCAGGCCGCAGACGGACGCTGAAGCTTTCTTT.